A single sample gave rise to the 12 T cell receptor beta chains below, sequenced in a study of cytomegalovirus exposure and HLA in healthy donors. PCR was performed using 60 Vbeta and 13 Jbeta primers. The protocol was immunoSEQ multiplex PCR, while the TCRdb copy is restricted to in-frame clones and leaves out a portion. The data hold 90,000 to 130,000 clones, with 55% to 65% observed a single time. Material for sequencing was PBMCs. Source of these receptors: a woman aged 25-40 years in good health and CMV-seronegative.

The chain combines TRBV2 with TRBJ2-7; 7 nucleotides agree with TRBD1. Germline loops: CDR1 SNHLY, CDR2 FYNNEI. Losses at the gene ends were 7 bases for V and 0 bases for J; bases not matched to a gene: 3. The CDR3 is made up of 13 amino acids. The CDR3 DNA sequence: TGTGCCAGCAACACAGGGGTCTCCTACGAGCAGTACTTC. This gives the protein CASNTGVSYEQYF.

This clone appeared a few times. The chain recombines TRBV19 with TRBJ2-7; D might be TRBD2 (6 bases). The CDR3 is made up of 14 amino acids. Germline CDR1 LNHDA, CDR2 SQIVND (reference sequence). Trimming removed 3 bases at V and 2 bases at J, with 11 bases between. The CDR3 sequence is CASSISWRAYEQYF. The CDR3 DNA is TGTGCCAGTAGTATTAGCTGGAGGGCCTACGAGCAGTACTTC. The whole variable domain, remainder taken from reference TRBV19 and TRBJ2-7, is DGGITQSPKYLFRKEGQNVTLSCEQNLNHDAMYWYRQDPGQGLRLIYYSQIVNDFQKGDIAEGYSVSREKKESFPLTVTSAQKNPTAFYLCASSISWRAYEQYFGPGTRLTVT.

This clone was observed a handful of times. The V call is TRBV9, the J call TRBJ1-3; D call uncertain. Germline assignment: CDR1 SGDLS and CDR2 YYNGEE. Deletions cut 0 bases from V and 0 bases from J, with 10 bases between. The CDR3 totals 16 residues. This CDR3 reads CASSVDGRISGNTIYF. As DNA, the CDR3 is TGTGCCAGCAGCGTAGATGGGAGGATCTCTGGAAACACCATATATTTT.

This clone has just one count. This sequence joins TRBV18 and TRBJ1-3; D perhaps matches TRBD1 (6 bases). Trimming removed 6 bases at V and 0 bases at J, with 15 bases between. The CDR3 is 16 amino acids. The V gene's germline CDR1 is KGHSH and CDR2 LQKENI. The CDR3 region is CASSRGGQSSGNTIYF. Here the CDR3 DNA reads TGTGCCAGCTCCCGTGGGGGCCAGAGCTCTGGAAACACCATATATTTT.

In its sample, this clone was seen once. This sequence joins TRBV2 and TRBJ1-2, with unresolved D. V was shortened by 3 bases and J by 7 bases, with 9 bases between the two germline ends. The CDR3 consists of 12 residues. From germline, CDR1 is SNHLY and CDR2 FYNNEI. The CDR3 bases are TGTGCCAGCAGTGATCTTCGCGTTGGCTACACCTTC. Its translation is CASSDLRVGYTF.

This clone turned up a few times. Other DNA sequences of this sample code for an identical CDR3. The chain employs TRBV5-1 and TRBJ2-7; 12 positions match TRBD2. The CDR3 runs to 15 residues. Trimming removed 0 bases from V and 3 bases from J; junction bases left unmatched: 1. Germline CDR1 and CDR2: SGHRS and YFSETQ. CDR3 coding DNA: TGCGCCAGCAGCTTGGTACTAGCGGGAGGCTACGAGCAGTACTTC. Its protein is CASSLVLAGGYEQYF.

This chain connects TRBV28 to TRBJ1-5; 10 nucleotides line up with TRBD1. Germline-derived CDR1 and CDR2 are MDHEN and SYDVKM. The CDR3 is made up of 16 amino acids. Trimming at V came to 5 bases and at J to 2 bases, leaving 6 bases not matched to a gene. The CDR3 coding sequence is TGTGCCAGCAGTCCGACAGGGGGCGTTGGCAATCAGCCCCAGCATTTT. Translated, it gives CASSPTGGVGNQPQHF.

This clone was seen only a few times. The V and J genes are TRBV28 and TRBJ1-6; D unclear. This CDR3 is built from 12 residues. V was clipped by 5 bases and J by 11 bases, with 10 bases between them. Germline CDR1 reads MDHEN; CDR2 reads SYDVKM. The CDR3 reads CASSPGGAPLHF. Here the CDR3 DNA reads TGTGCCAGCAGTCCGGGTGGCGCACCCCTCCACTTT.

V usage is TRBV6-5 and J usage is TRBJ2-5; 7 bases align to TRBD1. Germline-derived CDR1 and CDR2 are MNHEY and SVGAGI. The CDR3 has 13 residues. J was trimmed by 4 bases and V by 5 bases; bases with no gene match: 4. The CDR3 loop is CASSPWTGETQYF. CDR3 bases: TGTGCCAGCAGTCCATGGACAGGAGAGACCCAGTACTTC.

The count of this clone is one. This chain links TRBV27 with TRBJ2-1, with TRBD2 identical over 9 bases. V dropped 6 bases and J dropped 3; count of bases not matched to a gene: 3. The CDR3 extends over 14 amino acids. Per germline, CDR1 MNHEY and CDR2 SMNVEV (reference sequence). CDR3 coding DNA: TGTGCCAGCAGCGGACTAGCGAGCTACAATGAGCAGTTCTTC. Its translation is CASSGLASYNEQFF.

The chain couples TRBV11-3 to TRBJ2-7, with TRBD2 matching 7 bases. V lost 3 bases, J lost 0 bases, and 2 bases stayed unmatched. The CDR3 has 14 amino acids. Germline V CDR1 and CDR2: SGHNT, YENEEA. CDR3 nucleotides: TGTGCCAGCAGCTTGAGCGGGGACTCCTACGAGCAGTACTTC. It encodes CASSLSGDSYEQYF.

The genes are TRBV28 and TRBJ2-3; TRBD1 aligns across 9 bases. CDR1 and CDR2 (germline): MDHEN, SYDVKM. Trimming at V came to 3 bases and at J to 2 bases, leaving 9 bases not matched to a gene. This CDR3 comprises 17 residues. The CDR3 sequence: CASSFRTGGDPTDTQYF. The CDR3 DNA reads TGTGCCAGCAGTTTCCGAACAGGGGGCGACCCCACAGATACGCAGTATTTT.